The rows below give T cell receptor beta chains drawn from one sample of a study of T cells in Graves' hyperthyroidism and ophthalmopathy. Using its own MiXCR run on the multiplex PCR reads, TCRdb lists one record per CDR3 protein. The sample lists around 520,000 distinct CDR3 sequences, approximately 15% occurring once. The sample consisted of blood. The receptors stem from a woman aged 18-30 years with Graves' hyperthyroidism. Both conserved end residues are trimmed from each CDR3.

CDR3	V	J
ASSEGRGAGNQPQH	TRBV6-1	TRBJ1-5
ASSPPDGKNIQY	TRBV18	TRBJ2-4
ASRSPSGRALDTQY	TRBV6-1	TRBJ2-3
ASSEDRGHEKLL	TRBV2	TRBJ1-4
ASSPDGSNQPQH	TRBV3-1	TRBJ1-5
ASSGRDYNIQY	TRBV5-1	TRBJ2-4
ASSPGLEVNTEAF	TRBV13	TRBJ1-1
ASSPGRGPAYEQY	TRBV6-1	TRBJ2-7
ATKAGGSVHEQF	TRBV6-1	TRBJ2-1
ATSRAGGQPQH	TRBV15	TRBJ1-5
AWSVPSLEQF	TRBV30	TRBJ2-1
ASCVSGIPGANVLT	TRBV6-2/TRBV6-3	TRBJ2-6
ASSLEATSGSYEQY	TRBV5-1	TRBJ2-7
ASSLGRDRFTYEQY	TRBV7-9	TRBJ2-7
SARPDREYSNQPQH	TRBV20-1	TRBJ1-5
ASSLGTGGLAGANEQF	TRBV5-5	TRBJ2-1
ASSEGDSRGFYEQY	TRBV25-1	TRBJ2-7
ASSLDPGGPYNEQF	TRBV5-1	TRBJ2-1
ATRGQGQYEQF	TRBV24-1	TRBJ2-1
ASFSQTSARAQF	TRBV2	TRBJ2-1
AWRSGTAYGYT	TRBV30	TRBJ1-2
ASSQPGQGRQQF	TRBV14	TRBJ2-1
ASSNTGLEAF	TRBV9	TRBJ1-1
ATTSLDRWGSETQY	TRBV24-1	TRBJ2-5
SARDGAGTYNEQF	TRBV20-1	TRBJ2-1
ASTGRQTNTGELF	TRBV6-1	TRBJ2-2
ATQRLGVPF	TRBV25-1	TRBJ1-1
ASSRERTGGTEQY	TRBV19	TRBJ2-7
ASSPGLAGGRQF	TRBV11-3	TRBJ2-1
ASSRGGAQDYGYT	TRBV6-1	TRBJ1-2